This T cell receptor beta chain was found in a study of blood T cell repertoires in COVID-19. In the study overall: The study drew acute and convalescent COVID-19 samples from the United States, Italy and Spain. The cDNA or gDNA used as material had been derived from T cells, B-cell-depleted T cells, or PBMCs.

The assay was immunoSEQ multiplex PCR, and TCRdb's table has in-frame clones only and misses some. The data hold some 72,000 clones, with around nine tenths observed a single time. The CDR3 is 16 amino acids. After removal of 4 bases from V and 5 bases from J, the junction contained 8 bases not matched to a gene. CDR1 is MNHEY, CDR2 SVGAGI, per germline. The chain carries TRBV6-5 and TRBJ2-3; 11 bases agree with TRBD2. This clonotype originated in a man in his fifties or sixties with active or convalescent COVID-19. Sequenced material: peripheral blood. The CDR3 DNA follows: TGTGCCAGCAGTTCCCATAGCGGGGGGGCTGTAGATACGCAGTATTTT. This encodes CASSSHSGGAVDTQYF.